The rows below give T cell receptor beta chains drawn from one sample of a study of Graves' ophthalmopathy and Graves' hyperthyroidism. From the multiplex PCR reads, TCRdb called clonotypes with MiXCR, one entry per CDR3 protein. The table lists over a million distinct CDR3 sequences, approximately 35% of them singletons. The sequencing sample was made of peripheral blood or thyroid tissue (not recorded which). Receptors originate from an adult man with Graves' hyperthyroidism. Both conserved end residues are part of each CDR3. Each record gives: D gene, clone size, J gene, V gene, CDR3 protein, CDR3 DNA. The D gene is left open where the match is weak. Clone size is given for some rows only: seen once, a few or many times, or a class if the clone is expanded.

D: TRBD1; size: NA; J: TRBJ1-1; V: TRBV5-1; CDR3: CASSQGGPGTGRDTEAFF; DNA: TGCGCCAGCAGCCAAGGGGGTCCCGGGACAGGGCGCGATACTGAAGCTTTCTTT
D: NA; size: few; J: TRBJ1-1; V: TRBV24-1; CDR3: CASSRDYRMNTEAFF; DNA: TGTGCCAGCAGTAGGGACTATAGGATGAACACTGAAGCTTTCTTT
D: NA; size: many; J: TRBJ2-6; V: TRBV6-5; CDR3: CASLKSSGANVLTF; DNA: TGTGCCAGCCTTAAGAGCTCTGGGGCCAACGTCCTGACTTTC
D: NA; size: NA; J: TRBJ2-2; V: TRBV6-1; CDR3: CASSEPPGRNSGELFF; DNA: TGTGCCAGCAGTGAACCCCCGGGACGGAATTCGGGGGAGCTGTTTTTT
D: TRBD2; size: NA; J: TRBJ2-5; V: TRBV24-1; CDR3: CASSPLAGDGETQYF; DNA: TGTGCCAGCTCACCCCTAGCGGGGGATGGAGAGACCCAGTACTTC
D: NA; size: many; J: TRBJ2-7; V: TRBV12-3/TRBV12-4; CDR3: CASSPTLYEQYF; DNA: TGTGCCAGCAGTCCGACACTATACGAGCAGTACTTC
D: TRBD1; size: NA; J: TRBJ1-5; V: TRBV20-1; CDR3: CSARGLTGVNQPQHF; DNA: TGCAGTGCTAGAGGACTGACAGGGGTTAATCAGCCCCAGCATTTT
D: NA; size: NA; J: TRBJ2-5; V: TRBV6-1; CDR3: CASSALPSWTQYF; DNA: TGTGCCAGCAGTGCTCTTCCCTCATGGACCCAGTACTTC
D: NA; size: once; J: TRBJ2-7; V: TRBV25-1; CDR3: CASSYSGFVYEQYF; DNA: TGTGCCAGCAGTTACTCGGGGTTTGTATACGAGCAGTACTTC
D: NA; size: many; J: TRBJ1-2; V: TRBV5-1; CDR3: CASSGAGATANYGYTF; DNA: TGCGCCAGCAGCGGGGCAGGGGCCACAGCTAACTATGGCTACACCTTC
D: NA; size: few; J: TRBJ1-6; V: TRBV9; CDR3: CASSEDGGNSPLHF; DNA: TGTGCCAGCAGCGAGGACGGGGGGAATTCACCCCTCCACTTT
D: NA; size: NA; J: TRBJ2-5; V: TRBV29-1; CDR3: CSAKGDWGEPQYF; DNA: TGCAGCGCGAAGGGGGACTGGGGAGAGCCCCAGTACTTC
D: NA; size: many; J: TRBJ1-5; V: TRBV6-6; CDR3: CASRSDNGYQPQHF; DNA: TGTGCCAGCAGGAGCGACAACGGTTATCAGCCCCAGCATTTT
D: NA; size: many; J: TRBJ2-5; V: TRBV7-9; CDR3: CASSLAEGRMKTQYF; DNA: TGTGCCAGCAGCTTAGCGGAGGGTAGAATGAAGACCCAGTACTTC
D: NA; size: few; J: TRBJ2-2; V: TRBV13; CDR3: CASSRGPPGELFF; DNA: TGTGCCAGCAGCCGCGGACCACCCGGGGAGCTGTTTTTT
D: TRBD2; size: NA; J: TRBJ2-3; V: TRBV11-1; CDR3: CASSSTLSGGGTDTQYF; DNA: TGTGCCAGCAGCTCTACCCTTAGCGGGGGAGGCACAGATACGCAGTATTTT
D: TRBD1; size: many; J: TRBJ1-2; V: TRBV20-1; CDR3: CSAPQPPRGQARYGYTF; DNA: TGCAGTGCCCCTCAACCACCTAGGGGACAGGCCCGCTATGGCTACACCTTC
D: TRBD1; size: once; J: TRBJ2-6; V: TRBV27; CDR3: CASSTTRTGVEGANVLTF; DNA: TGTGCCAGCAGTACTACTCGGACAGGGGTCGAGGGGGCCAACGTCCTGACTTTC
D: NA; size: many; J: TRBJ2-7; V: TRBV29-1; CDR3: CSVWAENSYEQYF; DNA: TGCAGCGTGTGGGCCGAGAATTCCTACGAGCAGTACTTC
D: TRBD2; size: many; J: TRBJ2-7; V: TRBV7-6; CDR3: CASSLDSGTVYEQYF; DNA: TGTGCCAGCAGCTTAGATAGCGGGACGGTCTACGAGCAGTACTTC
D: NA; size: NA; J: TRBJ1-3; V: TRBV6-5; CDR3: CASSEVAPVTGNTIYF; DNA: TGTGCCAGCAGTGAAGTAGCCCCGGTAACTGGAAACACCATATATTTT
D: TRBD2; size: once; J: TRBJ2-7; V: TRBV4-3; CDR3: CASSPLTSGSYEQYF; DNA: TGCGCCAGCAGCCCGCTGACTAGCGGGAGCTACGAGCAGTACTTC
D: NA; size: few; J: TRBJ2-7; V: TRBV19; CDR3: CASSMPGRDYEQYF; DNA: TGTGCCAGTAGTATGCCCGGCAGGGATTACGAGCAGTACTTC
D: NA; size: few; J: TRBJ1-1; V: TRBV11-2; CDR3: CASSLYRDGTEAFF; DNA: TGTGCCAGCAGCTTGTACAGGGATGGGACTGAAGCTTTCTTT
D: NA; size: many; J: TRBJ1-6; V: TRBV3-1; CDR3: CASSRYSSPLHF; DNA: TGTGCCAGCAGCCGCTACAGCTCACCCCTCCACTTT
D: NA; size: NA; J: TRBJ1-1; V: TRBV3-1; CDR3: CASSQVNWGAGLNTEAFF; DNA: TGTGCCAGCAGCCAAGTTAATTGGGGCGCAGGGTTGAACACTGAAGCTTTCTTT
D: NA; size: many; J: TRBJ1-2; V: TRBV5-1; CDR3: CASSFASLYGYTF; DNA: TGCGCCAGCAGCTTCGCCAGCCTCTATGGCTACACCTTC
D: TRBD1; size: NA; J: TRBJ1-4; V: TRBV29-1; CDR3: CSVGQSGGNGKLFF; DNA: TGCAGCGTTGGTCAATCAGGGGGGAATGGAAAACTGTTTTTT
D: TRBD1; size: NA; J: TRBJ1-1; V: TRBV7-9; CDR3: CASSAYRGQNTEAFF; DNA: TGTGCCAGCAGCGCCTACAGGGGACAGAACACTGAAGCTTTCTTT
D: TRBD1; size: once; J: TRBJ2-7; V: TRBV25-1; CDR3: CASSEDRVGYEQYF; DNA: TGTGCCAGCAGTGAAGACAGGGTTGGGTACGAGCAGTACTTC
D: NA; size: few; J: TRBJ2-7; V: TRBV6-5; CDR3: CASSYAGRNTYEQYF; DNA: TGTGCCAGCAGTTACGCGGGACGGAACACCTACGAGCAGTACTTC
D: NA; size: many; J: TRBJ1-1; V: TRBV7-6; CDR3: CASSPRTATNTEAFF; DNA: TGTGCCAGCAGCCCCCGAACGGCGACCAACACTGAAGCTTTCTTT
D: TRBD2; size: NA; J: TRBJ2-2; V: TRBV9; CDR3: CASGHALAGDTGELFF; DNA: TGTGCCAGCGGCCACGCCCTGGCGGGAGATACCGGGGAGCTGTTTTTT
D: TRBD1; size: NA; J: TRBJ2-7; V: TRBV29-1; CDR3: CSVETGQDF; DNA: TGCAGCGTTGAAACGGGACAGGACTTC
D: TRBD2; size: NA; J: TRBJ2-7; V: TRBV5-8; CDR3: CASSSKRGGDHEQYF; DNA: TGTGCCAGCAGCAGCAAGCGGGGGGGCGACCACGAGCAGTACTTC
D: NA; size: many; J: TRBJ1-5; V: TRBV7-2; CDR3: CASSYPGTNQPQHF; DNA: TGTGCCAGCAGCTACCCCGGGACAAATCAGCCCCAGCATTTT
D: TRBD2; size: NA; J: TRBJ2-5; V: TRBV9; CDR3: CASRKRGKLAGALETQYF; DNA: TGTGCCAGCCGAAAGAGGGGGAAACTAGCGGGAGCTTTGGAGACCCAGTACTTC
D: NA; size: NA; J: TRBJ2-7; V: TRBV12-3/TRBV12-4; CDR3: CASSLGRGRNEQYF; DNA: TGTGCCAGCAGTTTGGGAAGGGGACGCAACGAGCAGTACTTC
D: NA; size: few; J: TRBJ1-2; V: TRBV10-3; CDR3: CAISEPDRAYGYTF; DNA: TGTGCCATCAGTGAGCCCGACAGAGCCTATGGCTACACCTTC
D: NA; size: NA; J: TRBJ2-5; V: TRBV14; CDR3: CAWQTSQETQYF; DNA: TGTGCCTGGCAGACTAGTCAAGAGACCCAGTACTTC
D: TRBD1; size: NA; J: TRBJ1-1; V: TRBV12-3/TRBV12-4; CDR3: CASSGPGTGGRGEAFF; DNA: TGTGCCAGCAGCGGTCCCGGGACAGGGGGGCGCGGTGAAGCTTTCTTT
D: NA; size: NA; J: TRBJ1-1; V: TRBV2; CDR3: CASSERDKGAFF; DNA: TGTGCCAGCAGTGAAAGGGATAAGGGAGCTTTCTTT
D: TRBD1; size: few; J: TRBJ2-5; V: TRBV4-3; CDR3: CASSQGGQEQETQYF; DNA: TGCGCCAGCAGCCAAGGGGGACAGGAGCAAGAGACCCAGTACTTC
D: TRBD1; size: NA; J: TRBJ2-2; V: TRBV10-3; CDR3: CAILGQDNTGELFF; DNA: TGTGCCATCTTGGGACAGGATAACACTGGGGAGCTGTTTTTT
D: TRBD1; size: NA; J: TRBJ1-2; V: TRBV29-1; CDR3: CSSDRANYGYTF; DNA: TGCAGCTCAGACAGGGCGAACTATGGCTACACCTTC
D: NA; size: many; J: TRBJ2-7; V: TRBV7-8; CDR3: CASSLRIGPYEQYF; DNA: TGTGCCAGCAGCTTACGGATTGGCCCCTACGAGCAGTACTTC
D: TRBD1; size: NA; J: TRBJ1-1; V: TRBV6-5; CDR3: CASSSRGEIWMNTEAFF; DNA: TGTGCCAGCAGTTCCAGGGGGGAAATCTGGATGAACACTGAAGCTTTCTTT
D: TRBD1; size: NA; J: TRBJ1-6; V: TRBV11-2; CDR3: CASSSRQGLSTNSPLHF; DNA: TGTGCCAGCAGCAGCCGACAGGGACTTTCCACGAATTCACCCCTCCACTTT
D: TRBD1; size: many; J: TRBJ2-7; V: TRBV9; CDR3: CASSEGQGKSYEQYF; DNA: TGTGCCAGCAGCGAGGGACAGGGGAAATCCTACGAGCAGTACTTC
D: TRBD2; size: NA; J: TRBJ2-7; V: TRBV10-3; CDR3: CAISEAGGTYEQYF; DNA: TGTGCCATCAGTGAAGCCGGGGGGACCTACGAGCAGTACTTC
D: NA; size: many; J: TRBJ1-2; V: TRBV29-1; CDR3: CSVEDLSGDYGYTF; DNA: TGCAGCGTTGAAGATCTTTCGGGGGATTATGGCTACACCTTC
D: TRBD1; size: NA; J: TRBJ1-2; V: TRBV25-1; CDR3: CAPPRGQNYGYTF; DNA: TGTGCCCCGCCTAGGGGACAGAACTATGGCTACACCTTC
D: NA; size: NA; J: TRBJ2-7; V: TRBV7-9; CDR3: CASKGVIEQYF; DNA: TGTGCCAGCAAGGGGGTTATCGAGCAGTACTTC
D: TRBD2; size: NA; J: TRBJ2-7; V: TRBV6-6; CDR3: CASHASSGVHEQYF; DNA: TGTGCCAGCCATGCCTCTAGCGGGGTCCACGAGCAGTACTTC